This T cell receptor (beta chain) is drawn from a study of T cells in Graves' hyperthyroidism and ophthalmopathy. Amplification of TCR beta CDR3 regions used RNA as the template. A first-round RT-PCR of the TCR CDR3 used the HTBI primer set. TCRdb processed the multiplex PCR reads anew with MiXCR; each CDR3 protein has one entry. Of around 250,000 distinct CDR3 sequences listed, less than 15% were seen once; the top ten hold about an eighth. The source of the PBMCs was 10 ml of fresh peripheral blood. General study points: Blood samples included most of the expanded thyroid clonotypes exceeding 0.001.

This CDR3 comprises 14 residues. The germline CDR1 and CDR2 sequences are MDHEN and SYDVKM. V lost 5 bases and J 4 bases, leaving 12 bases between the germline ends. This clonotype was detected ten times or more. Its antigen is undetermined. The chain recombines TRBV28 with TRBJ2-1; a possible D gene is TRBD1 (6 bases). This TCR was recovered from a woman in her thirties or forties with Graves' hyperthyroidism that later progressed to Graves' ophthalmopathy. The source material was blood. The CDR3 reads CASSTRDTYNEQFF. The CDR3 DNA reads as TGTGCCAGCAGTACCCGGGACACATACAATGAGCAGTTCTTC.